This T cell receptor beta chain was identified during a study of T-cell reconstitution after alpha-beta-depleted transplantation in children (dated by TCRdb to about 2016). As for the study more broadly: Using TCR repertoire profiling, the study followed T-cell immune reconstitution in a quantitative way in children after TCRalphabeta/CD19-depleted allogeneic hematopoietic cell transplantation.

There are a few counts of this clonotype. No cognate antigen has been identified for it. Per-base quality was not reported, and no clone a single base away is much larger than it. V loses 4 bases of germline sequence and J loses 5 bases, and the interval between the two ends is 11 bases. The CDR3 goes from the cysteine to the phenylalanine over 14 residues. The retained sequence is limited to the CDR3, 42 bases, with the frame set at the first base. CDR1 and CDR2 were assigned from the germline V gene as MNHEY and SVGAGI. Library preparation was by PCR. Reads for this sample came from an Illumina HiSeq 2500. TCR libraries were prepared with molecular barcoding, using unique molecular identifiers to normalize TCRbeta repertoire quantification. Clones were called with MiXCR by TCRdb after fastp trimmed the public reads at Q25, and only in-frame beta chains were retained. When rows share a CDR3 protein, they turn into one entry using the most common DNA and genes. The sample table lists nearly 400,000 distinct CDR3 sequences, about a fifth of them with a count of one. Together, the top ten hold over 3.5% of the sample.

The clonotype comes from a human donor who donated a stem cell graft to a child with acute myeloid leukemia. The V gene is TRBV6-5 and the J gene is TRBJ2-2, with a weak D call of TRBD2 (5 bases match). This material consisted of PBMCs from the stem cell graft donor, taken from the stem cell graft. The encoded CDR3 is CASSFEGWTGELFF. The nucleotides are TGTGCCAGCAGTTTCGAGGGCTGGACCGGGGAGCTGTTTTTT.